These 7 T cell receptor beta chains were all obtained from the same sample, sequenced in a study of shared clonotypes between healthy human individuals (TCRdb year 2020). Library prep was done by the immunoSEQ multiplex PCR assay. TCRdb mirrors the immuneACCESS table, restricted to in-frame sequences. Some clones are absent from its copies; in checked studies, under half trace to an unresolved V gene, and the reason for the others is unknown. The sample profile shows 2 million or so clones; approximately 94% of them were found once. Clones ranked in the top ten supply roughly 1.1% of the sample. CD8 naive samples consisted of CD45RO-negative cells that were positively selected for CCR7, yielding a CD45RA+CCR7+ population without TemRA cells. The sequencing sample was made of naive CD8+ T cells sorted from blood. The cell subset or site label for this specimen denotes: CD45RA+CCR7+. Receptors originate from a man between 18 and 35 years old in good health.

The chain joins TRBV6-6 to TRBJ2-7; perhaps TRBD1 as D (5 bases). Germline CDR1 MNHNY, CDR2 SVGAGI (reference sequence). The CDR3 length is 14 residues. V was clipped by 2 bases and J by 5 bases, with 13 bases between them. This chain's CDR3 is CASSYRQGWDEQYF. CDR3 nucleotide sequence: TGTGCCAGCAGTTACCGGCAGGGATGGGACGAGCAGTACTTC.

The chain couples TRBV5-1 to TRBJ2-3; the match to TRBD2 covers 7 bases. The trim removed 0 bases at V and 6 bases at J, leaving 7 bases unmatched. CDR1 is SGHRS, CDR2 YFSETQ, per germline. CDR3 length: 15 amino acids. The CDR3 protein is CASSLGATSADTQYF. CDR3 in DNA: TGCGCCAGCAGCTTGGGGGCTACTAGCGCCGATACGCAGTATTTT.

The rearrangement joins TRBV4-3 to TRBJ2-3, with 11 bases aligning to TRBD2. The CDR3 has 16 amino acids. Trimming cost V 0 bases and J 5 bases; bases outside gene matches: 4. The V gene's germline CDR1 is LGHNA and CDR2 YSLEER. CDR3 nucleotides: TGCGCCAGCAGCCAAGAACTAGCGGGAGAACTAGATACGCAGTATTTT. It encodes CASSQELAGELDTQYF.

A single count supports this clone. This CDR3 is also generated by other DNA sequences in the sample. This rearrangement joins TRBV9 to TRBJ2-3; D unresolved. The CDR3 length is 11 residues. V dropped 0 bases and J dropped 5 bases, with 1 base sitting between them. Germline CDR1 reads SGDLS; CDR2 reads YYNGEE. CDR3: CASSVEDTQYF. The DNA of the CDR3 is TGTGCCAGCAGCGTAGAAGATACGCAGTATTTT.

The chain has TRBV7-8 and TRBJ2-2; 8 nucleotides line up with TRBD1. The germline gives CDR1 SGHVS, CDR2 FQNEAQ. J was trimmed by 0 bases and V by 3 bases; bases with no gene match: 6. The CDR3 is 17 residues long. The DNA for the CDR3 is TGTGCCAGCAGCTTCCAACAGGGGGACGCGAACACCGGGGAGCTGTTTTTT. It encodes CASSFQQGDANTGELFF. Complete variable domain (other parts from reference TRBV7-8 and TRBJ2-2): GAGVSQSPRYKVAKRGQDVALRCDPISGHVSLFWYQQALGQGPEFLTYFQNEAQLDKSGLPSDRFFAERPEGSVSTLKIQRTQQEDSAVYLCASSFQQGDANTGELFFGEGSRLTVL.

CDR3 nucleotides: TGCGCCAGCAGCCACGACAGGGGGATGAGGAATGAGCAGTTCTTC. Its protein is CASSHDRGMRNEQFF. The J gene is TRBJ2-1, the V gene TRBV4-3; TRBD1 agrees at 9 bases. After removal of 3 bases from V and 7 bases from J, the junction contained 7 bases not matched to a gene. CDR1 and CDR2 (germline): LGHNA, YSLEER. The CDR3 runs 15 residues.

The chain uses TRBV27 and TRBJ2-7; TRBD2 matches at 11 bases. The length of the CDR3 is 16 residues. J gave up 4 bases and V 1 base, and 6 bases lay outside the gene matches. The germline V gene has CDR1 MNHEY and CDR2 SMNVEV (reference sequence). Here the CDR3 reads CASSLLASGGNYEQYF. The DNA of the CDR3 is TGTGCCAGCAGTTTATTGGCTAGCGGGGGGAATTACGAGCAGTACTTC.